This T cell receptor (beta chain) was observed in a study of Graves' ophthalmopathy and Graves' hyperthyroidism. Study results and caveats: Researchers report that a 13-signature model separated ophthalmopathy from stable hyperthyroidism, posting around 90% sensitivity and approximately 81% specificity. The model predicted progression of ophthalmopathy with a sensitivity of roughly 65%, and its specificity was 72% to 85%.

The CDR3 is 15 residues long. With V trimmed by 3 bases and J by 2 bases, 9 bases remained unmatched. In germline, CDR1 is DFQATT, CDR2 SNEGSKA (reference sequence). TCR beta CDR3 regions were amplified from RNA transcripts. RT-PCR in the first round used HTBI primers; a second-round multiplex PCR followed. In TCRdb, the multiplex PCR reads were re-called with MiXCR into one record per CDR3 protein. Of 900,000 to 1,200,000 distinct CDR3 sequences in the sample, 35% to 40% were seen once. This clonotype occurred many times. Its antigen remains unknown. The TCR sequence derives from an adult man with Graves' hyperthyroidism. The rearrangement uses TRBV20-1 and TRBJ2-7, with TRBD1 identical over 8 bases. Sequencing input: peripheral blood or thyroid tissue (not recorded which). CDR3 DNA sequence: TGCAGTGCTAGGATCAGGGGGCTAGAGACCTACGAGCAGTACTTC. Protein: CSARIRGLETYEQYF.